These T cell receptor beta chains were read from a single sample in a study of T cell responses to AZD1222 COVID-19 vaccine. Sequenced by immunoSEQ multiplex PCR; TCRdb stores in-frame clones only, minus some. Here the sample spans 120,000 or so clones, 84% being singletons. The sequencing used peripheral blood, collected 28 days after the second AZD1222 dose. Receptor source: an adult who received the AZD1222 COVID-19 vaccine. Each CDR3 is given with its conserved first and last residue. The D gene is left open where the match is weak. Part of the rows lack a size; the others show once, few, many or a class for expanded clones.

clone_size: NA; v_call: TRBV3-1/TRBV3-2; j_call: TRBJ1-4; d_call: NA; cdr3_nt: TGTGCCAGCAGCCCCTTCGGGAATGAAAAACTGTTTTTT; cdr3_aa: CASSPFGNEKLFF
clone_size: NA; v_call: TRBV10-3; j_call: TRBJ1-4; d_call: NA; cdr3_nt: TGTGCCATCGGGGCATCCGGCGACAGTTCGTCTAATGAAAAACTGTTTTTT; cdr3_aa: CAIGASGDSSSNEKLFF
clone_size: NA; v_call: TRBV29-1; j_call: TRBJ1-1; d_call: NA; cdr3_nt: TGCAGCACCTACAGGGACCTAGTGAACACTGAAGCTTTCTTT; cdr3_aa: CSTYRDLVNTEAFF
clone_size: NA; v_call: TRBV5-1; j_call: TRBJ1-2; d_call: NA; cdr3_nt: TGCGCCAGCAGCCCCATGGGGGGCACCTACTATGGCTACACCTTC; cdr3_aa: CASSPMGGTYYGYTF
clone_size: NA; v_call: TRBV29-1; j_call: TRBJ1-1; d_call: NA; cdr3_nt: TGCAGCGGGGAGTACATCATGAACACTGAAGCTTTCTTT; cdr3_aa: CSGEYIMNTEAFF
clone_size: once; v_call: TRBV24-1; j_call: TRBJ2-1; d_call: NA; cdr3_nt: TGTGCCACCAGTCAGGGGGGCTGGATCAATGAGCAGTTCTTC; cdr3_aa: CATSQGGWINEQFF
clone_size: few; v_call: TRBV5-4; j_call: TRBJ1-6; d_call: TRBD1; cdr3_nt: TGTGCCAGCAGCGCGGCCGGGACAGGGTATTCACCCCTCCACTTT; cdr3_aa: CASSAAGTGYSPLHF
clone_size: NA; v_call: TRBV12-3/TRBV12-4; j_call: TRBJ2-1; d_call: NA; cdr3_nt: TGTGCCAGCACCCAAGGGCTCCCGGATGAGCAGTTCTTC; cdr3_aa: CASTQGLPDEQFF
clone_size: NA; v_call: TRBV28; j_call: TRBJ1-5; d_call: NA; cdr3_nt: TGTGCCAGCACCCTGGGGGGAGGCAATCAGCCCCAGCATTTT; cdr3_aa: CASTLGGGNQPQHF
clone_size: NA; v_call: TRBV7-2; j_call: TRBJ2-3; d_call: TRBD2; cdr3_nt: TGTGCCAGCAGCCTCCGCCCGGGGGGGACAGATACGCAGTATTTT; cdr3_aa: CASSLRPGGTDTQYF
clone_size: NA; v_call: TRBV29-1; j_call: TRBJ1-4; d_call: NA; cdr3_nt: TGCAGCGTTGAAGATCCAGGACGGACTAATGAAAAACTGTTTTTT; cdr3_aa: CSVEDPGRTNEKLFF
clone_size: once; v_call: TRBV29-1; j_call: TRBJ2-7; d_call: NA; cdr3_nt: TGCAGCGCTACAAGGTTGATGGGCCGCATCTCCTACGAGCAGTACTTC; cdr3_aa: CSATRLMGRISYEQYF
clone_size: once; v_call: TRBV10-2; j_call: TRBJ1-5; d_call: NA; cdr3_nt: TGCGCCAGCAGTTCCTTAGGAAGCAATCAGCCCCAGCATTTT; cdr3_aa: CASSSLGSNQPQHF
clone_size: NA; v_call: TRBV4-1; j_call: TRBJ2-3; d_call: NA; cdr3_nt: TGCGCCAGCAGCCAATCCACAGATACGCAGTATTTT; cdr3_aa: CASSQSTDTQYF
clone_size: NA; v_call: TRBV6-2/TRBV6-3; j_call: TRBJ2-1; d_call: TRBD2; cdr3_nt: TGTGCCAGCAGCTCGAGACTAGCTGGGAGGAATGAGCAGTTCTTC; cdr3_aa: CASSSRLAGRNEQFF
clone_size: NA; v_call: TRBV10-3; j_call: TRBJ2-5; d_call: NA; cdr3_nt: TGTGCCATCAACGGGGGGCCAGGGGAGACCCAGTACTTC; cdr3_aa: CAINGGPGETQYF
clone_size: once; v_call: TRBV6-5; j_call: TRBJ1-1; d_call: NA; cdr3_nt: TGTGCCAGCAGTTGGACAGAAACGAACGTTGACACTGAAGCTTTCTTT; cdr3_aa: CASSWTETNVDTEAFF
clone_size: NA; v_call: TRBV28; j_call: TRBJ1-5; d_call: NA; cdr3_nt: TGTGCCAGCAGTTTACTAATTCAGCCCCAGCATTTT; cdr3_aa: CASSLLIQPQHF
clone_size: NA; v_call: TRBV5-5; j_call: TRBJ1-3; d_call: TRBD1; cdr3_nt: TGTGCCACCTGGACAGGTCGCTCTGGAAACACCATATATTTT; cdr3_aa: CATWTGRSGNTIYF
clone_size: NA; v_call: TRBV3-1/TRBV3-2; j_call: TRBJ1-2; d_call: TRBD1; cdr3_nt: TGTGCCAGCAGCCAAGGTTCAGGGGGCTATGGCTACACCTTC; cdr3_aa: CASSQGSGGYGYTF
clone_size: NA; v_call: TRBV11-2; j_call: TRBJ2-2; d_call: NA; cdr3_nt: TGTGCCAGCAGCTGGCAGGTGAACACCGGGGAGCTGTTTTTT; cdr3_aa: CASSWQVNTGELFF
clone_size: NA; v_call: TRBV7-2; j_call: TRBJ1-1; d_call: TRBD1; cdr3_nt: TGTGCCAGCGCGACAGGGGGCTTTGAAGCTTTCTTT; cdr3_aa: CASATGGFEAFF
clone_size: NA; v_call: TRBV28; j_call: TRBJ1-5; d_call: NA; cdr3_nt: TGTGCCAGCAGTTCACAATCCTCGGGGGATCAGCCCCAGCATTTT; cdr3_aa: CASSSQSSGDQPQHF
clone_size: NA; v_call: TRBV19; j_call: TRBJ1-6; d_call: TRBD1; cdr3_nt: TGTGCCAGTAACCGGGACAGGGGCTCACCCCTCCACTTT; cdr3_aa: CASNRDRGSPLHF
clone_size: NA; v_call: TRBV11-2; j_call: TRBJ2-1; d_call: NA; cdr3_nt: TGTGCCAGCAGCTTAGAGTTCGCCCGGAGCTCCTACAATGAGCAGTTCTTC; cdr3_aa: CASSLEFARSSYNEQFF
clone_size: NA; v_call: TRBV5-1; j_call: TRBJ1-5; d_call: NA; cdr3_nt: TGCGCCAGCAGCTTGGAAGCGGGGAACAATCAGCCCCAGCATTTT; cdr3_aa: CASSLEAGNNQPQHF
clone_size: NA; v_call: TRBV30; j_call: TRBJ1-4; d_call: NA; cdr3_nt: TGTGCCTGGACGGACGGAAAGAATGAAAAACTGTTTTTT; cdr3_aa: CAWTDGKNEKLFF
clone_size: NA; v_call: TRBV7-6; j_call: TRBJ2-2; d_call: NA; cdr3_nt: TGTGCCAGCAGCCATCTGGGGGGACAGCCGGGCGGGGAGCTGTTTTTT; cdr3_aa: CASSHLGGQPGGELFF
clone_size: NA; v_call: TRBV28; j_call: TRBJ2-1; d_call: TRBD2; cdr3_nt: TGTGCCAGCAGTAAGCGGGGGGCTGTCGGGGAGCAGTTCTTC; cdr3_aa: CASSKRGAVGEQFF
clone_size: NA; v_call: TRBV29-1; j_call: TRBJ2-5; d_call: TRBD1; cdr3_nt: TGCAGCGTTGCCATCACAGGGGGGTCGAAAGAGACCCAGTACTTC; cdr3_aa: CSVAITGGSKETQYF
clone_size: once; v_call: TRBV3-1/TRBV3-2; j_call: TRBJ2-5; d_call: NA; cdr3_nt: TGTGCCAGCAGCCAAGGAGTCGGAAAAGAGACCCAGTACTTC; cdr3_aa: CASSQGVGKETQYF
clone_size: NA; v_call: TRBV15; j_call: TRBJ2-7; d_call: TRBD1; cdr3_nt: TGTGCCACCAGCAGAGATTCCGGGACAGGGTCCTACGAGCAGTACTTC; cdr3_aa: CATSRDSGTGSYEQYF
clone_size: once; v_call: TRBV7-9; j_call: TRBJ1-1; d_call: NA; cdr3_nt: TGTGCCAGCAGCTTATCCCTAGCTGGAGCTTTCTTT; cdr3_aa: CASSLSLAGAFF
clone_size: once; v_call: TRBV11-2; j_call: TRBJ1-1; d_call: TRBD1; cdr3_nt: TGTGCCAGCAGCACAGGACAGGGCGTGAACACTGAAGCTTTCTTT; cdr3_aa: CASSTGQGVNTEAFF
clone_size: NA; v_call: TRBV5-6; j_call: TRBJ2-7; d_call: NA; cdr3_nt: TGTGCCAGCAGCTTTTTACTGGGCGAGCAGTACTTC; cdr3_aa: CASSFLLGEQYF
clone_size: NA; v_call: TRBV7-2; j_call: TRBJ1-1; d_call: TRBD1; cdr3_nt: TGTGCCAGCAGCTTCGTACGGGGACAGACTGAAGCTTTCTTT; cdr3_aa: CASSFVRGQTEAFF
clone_size: NA; v_call: TRBV6-1; j_call: TRBJ2-7; d_call: NA; cdr3_nt: TGTGCCAGCAGTGAAGCTCTGGAGCAGTACTTC; cdr3_aa: CASSEALEQYF
clone_size: few; v_call: TRBV7-9; j_call: TRBJ2-1; d_call: NA; cdr3_nt: TGTGCCAGCAGCTTAGGACAGTCTACCTACAATGAGCAGTTCTTC; cdr3_aa: CASSLGQSTYNEQFF
clone_size: NA; v_call: TRBV2; j_call: TRBJ2-7; d_call: TRBD1; cdr3_nt: TGTGCCAGCAGTGAGGTGGACAGGGAAATTCCTTTC; cdr3_aa: CASSEVDREIPF
clone_size: NA; v_call: TRBV6-5; j_call: TRBJ1-2; d_call: NA; cdr3_nt: TGTGCCAGCAGTTACGAGGGAACTAACTATGGCTACACCTTC; cdr3_aa: CASSYEGTNYGYTF
clone_size: NA; v_call: TRBV28; j_call: TRBJ1-1; d_call: NA; cdr3_nt: TGTGCCAGCAGTTTAAGTGGGATTCAGGGAATGAACACTGAAGCTTTCTTT; cdr3_aa: CASSLSGIQGMNTEAFF
clone_size: NA; v_call: TRBV7-9; j_call: TRBJ1-2; d_call: NA; cdr3_nt: TGTGCCAGCAGCTCGAGACAGCCGGGGGTCTATGGCTACACCTTC; cdr3_aa: CASSSRQPGVYGYTF
clone_size: NA; v_call: TRBV3-1/TRBV3-2; j_call: TRBJ1-1; d_call: TRBD1; cdr3_nt: TGTGCCAGCAGCCTCCCAGGGGGTGTGGGGACTGAAGCTTTCTTT; cdr3_aa: CASSLPGGVGTEAFF
clone_size: NA; v_call: TRBV14; j_call: TRBJ1-6; d_call: NA; cdr3_nt: TGTGCCAGCAGCCAAGGAGGGCAGGATTTGGGTTCACCCCTCCACTTT; cdr3_aa: CASSQGGQDLGSPLHF
clone_size: once; v_call: TRBV3-1/TRBV3-2; j_call: TRBJ1-2; d_call: NA; cdr3_nt: TGTGCCAGCAGCCAAGATTGGCAGGCGCGAGACTATGGCTACACCTTC; cdr3_aa: CASSQDWQARDYGYTF